The subject of this entry is one T cell receptor beta chain. What it recognizes is unknown. The CDR3 sequence is 15 residues long. The ends were cut back, 5 bases at V and 7 bases at J, with 19 bases in the middle. The V gene's germline CDR1 is SGHRS and CDR2 YFSETQ. The data derive from a study of T cell responses to AZD1222 COVID-19 vaccine. Study outcomes and limitations: Close to half of all spike-specific TCRs reportedly target regions of the variants that are unmutated. Along spike, vaccine-associated CD4 TCRs were found throughout, with dominance at 160-218 and 743-854.

Profiling relied on immunoSEQ multiplex PCR, and the TCRdb table lists in-frame clones only, not all of them. The sample includes roughly 20,000 clones, approximately 84% seen only once; the top ten take about 16%. This receptor was obtained from an adult who received the AZD1222 COVID-19 vaccine. The sample was peripheral blood, taken 28 days after the second AZD1222 dose. The gene calls are TRBV5-1 and TRBJ2-1; tentative D call: TRBD2 (6 bases). CDR3 DNA: TGCGCCAGCAGGAACGGGAGAGGGAGATTTAATGAGCAGTTCTTC. Translation: CASRNGRGRFNEQFF.